These T cell receptor beta chains were read from a single sample in a study of vaccination effects on CD4 cells after COVID-19. Only in-frame clones appear in the TCRdb table, and some are missing; sequencing was by immunoSEQ multiplex PCR. The data hold 65,000 to 90,000 clones, with about 78% observed a single time. These receptors have no identified antigens. This specimen was CD4+ T cells from PBMCs cultured with SARS-CoV-2 spike peptides, taken before COVID-19 vaccination. Receptors originate from a human donor who received a COVID-19 vaccine. Both conserved end residues are part of each CDR3.

j_gene | len | v_gene | CDR3aa
TRBJ2-6 | 16 | TRBV7-3 | CASSLAPGAGANVLTF
TRBJ1-5 | 13 | TRBV19 | CASSIWGGQPQHF
TRBJ2-5 | 12 | TRBV12-3/TRBV12-4 | CASSLGRGGQYF
TRBJ2-5 | 15 | TRBV18 | CASSPPSLQQETQYF
TRBJ2-3 | 13 | TRBV3-1/TRBV3-2 | CASSPAYRDTQYF
TRBJ1-1 | 17 | TRBV19 | CASSIHGTGGLGTEAFF
TRBJ2-2 | 16 | TRBV7-3 | CASSLIQGGTTGELFF
TRBJ2-5 | 16 | TRBV5-6 | CASSPRRTGAEGTQYF
TRBJ1-3 | 15 | TRBV6-5 | CASSPVGGLLYTIYF
TRBJ2-3 | 16 | TRBV2 | CASQTPEGYRGDTQYF
TRBJ1-5 | 14 | TRBV7-2 | CASSLLYSNQPQHF
TRBJ1-1 | 13 | TRBV7-9 | CASSPQGWTEAFF
TRBJ2-2 | 15 | TRBV12-5 | CASAVDSANTGELFF
TRBJ2-3 | 14 | TRBV9 | CASSLTSGGDTQYF
TRBJ2-3 | 14 | TRBV6-5 | CATFGQGSTDTQYF
TRBJ1-2 | 15 | TRBV7-2 | CASSSGAGTGDGYTF
TRBJ1-6 | 17 | TRBV5-1 | CASSLFGQGTYNSPLHF
TRBJ2-5 | 13 | TRBV2 | CASMIGYQETQYF
TRBJ1-1 | 15 | TRBV5-1 | CASSQRQGRDTEAFF
TRBJ1-3 | 18 | TRBV30 | CAWSHLTRGLSSGNTIYF
TRBJ2-1 | 13 | TRBV6-5 | CASRATRKGEQFF
TRBJ2-1 | 15 | TRBV5-6 | CASSLSTGVSNEQFF
TRBJ1-3 | 16 | TRBV18 | CASSPVGLTSGNTIYF
TRBJ2-1 | 14 | TRBV9 | CASSGDIGYNEQFF
TRBJ2-5 | 15 | TRBV4-1 | CASSRGGQNQETQYF
TRBJ2-3 | 15 | TRBV2 | CASSEGGRGTDTQYF
TRBJ1-2 | 13 | TRBV3-1/TRBV3-2 | CASSQIVAGGYTF
TRBJ2-1 | 14 | TRBV7-2 | CASSLGGPSDEQFF
TRBJ2-2 | 13 | TRBV14 | CASSQVYTGELFF
TRBJ1-3 | 15 | TRBV19 | CASGHLARSGNTIYF
TRBJ2-1 | 16 | TRBV7-8 | CASSLAGKLAYNEQFF
TRBJ1-5 | 14 | TRBV19 | CASSIQISDQPQHF
TRBJ2-1 | 12 | TRBV7-2 | CAGGGAGDEQFF
TRBJ1-1 | 15 | TRBV25-1 | CASSEPQTGDTEAFF
TRBJ1-2 | 13 | TRBV10-3 | CAISLHGAHGYTF
TRBJ1-2 | 13 | TRBV5-5 | CASSLAYAYGYTF
TRBJ2-3 | 13 | TRBV28 | CASSLGGTDTQYF
TRBJ2-3 | 14 | TRBV10-1 | CASSPGGITDTQYF
TRBJ1-2 | 17 | TRBV7-2 | CASSLDELGTSNYGYTF
TRBJ2-2 | 16 | TRBV3-1/TRBV3-2 | CASSPPRTGNTGELFF
TRBJ2-1 | 15 | TRBV11-3 | CASSSTSGGTSEQFF
TRBJ2-3 | 15 | TRBV19 | CASSTRDLVTDTQYF
TRBJ2-5 | 14 | TRBV2 | CASSLETEQETQYF
TRBJ1-3 | 14 | TRBV19 | CASSSRGSGNTIYF
TRBJ2-2 | 14 | TRBV28 | CASSSSGGTGELFF
TRBJ2-2 | 16 | TRBV5-4 | CASSRDRVGTTGELFF
TRBJ2-3 | 13 | TRBV29-1 | CSGTGTNTDTQYF
TRBJ2-1 | 13 | TRBV25-1 | CASMQGSYNEQFF
TRBJ2-2 | 12 | TRBV12-3/TRBV12-4 | CASKQGPGELFF